This TCR beta chain was identified during a study of T cell clusters in autoimmune cytopenias. Study results and limitations: Exclusive TRB clusters were about 2.8-fold more numerous in healthy donors than in active autoimmune hepatitis.

Multiplex touch-down PCR amplified TRB using TRB-A and TRB-B pools in one tube. TCRdb reprocessed the multiplex PCR reads, with one entry per CDR3 protein and no DNA. In total, the table holds a few thousand distinct CDR3 sequences. TRB was amplified from roughly 250 ng of peripheral blood genomic DNA per sample. Its frequency marks this clonotype as medium-sized (0.01 to 0.1%). No antigen is known for it. The CDR3 runs to 15 residues. Germline V CDR1 and CDR2: GTSNPN, SVGIG (reference sequence). The sample also formed part of further work on T cell repertoires in aging, cancer and after chemotherapy. This second study says: Donors were grouped into six age bands spanning 30 or younger through 70 or older. Age-matched healthy donors had significantly more diverse, less clonal blood TCR repertoires than untreated cancer patients. In cancer patients, declining TCR diversity with age involved lost richness and lost evenness.

V usage is TRBV30 and J usage is TRBJ2-7; TCRdb lists TRBD1, though no DNA is available to test this call. Material: peripheral blood. The receptor was isolated from a human donor in good health. The chain's CDR3 is CAWETPGTDLDEQYF.